The next 29 T cell receptor beta chains were all read from a single sample in a study of OX40 agonist ivuxolimab in advanced cancers. Clones were sequenced by immunoSEQ multiplex PCR, and TCRdb holds only the in-frame ones, with some missing. The table has approximately 89,000 clones, around 88% seen once; the top ten hold over 0.4%. The specimen was CD4+ or CD8+ T cells sorted from blood, collected in a trial of the OX40 agonist ivuxolimab. The receptor source for this set is an adult with an advanced solid tumor such as melanoma, head and neck, liver or kidney cancer.

CDR3 in DNA: TGTGCCAGCAGTGAAGAGGAGATGAACACTGAAGCTTTCTTT. It yields the protein CASSEEEMNTEAFF. This chain links TRBV6-1 with TRBJ1-1; D is unclear. Per germline, CDR1 MNHNS and CDR2 SASEGT. The germline V and J ends were trimmed by 1 base and 0 bases, with 6 bases remaining between them. CDR3 length: 14 amino acids.

This clone was observed once. The J gene is TRBJ2-5, the V gene TRBV11-2; D remains unclear. CDR3 length: 12 amino acids. The germline CDR1 and CDR2 sequences are SGHAT and FQNNGV. The V gene lost 0 bases and the J gene lost 7 bases, with 6 bases spanning the gap. CDR3 coding DNA: TGTGCCAGCAGCTTAGAACTCGTGACCCAGTACTTC. The encoded protein is CASSLELVTQYF.

V gene TRBV29-1 combines with J gene TRBJ1-1; 7 bases fit TRBD1. CDR1 and CDR2 from the germline V gene are SQVTM and ANQGSEA. This CDR3 region has 14 residues. The V segment lost 4 bases and the J segment 4 bases; nucleotides outside the gene matches: 9. CDR3 DNA sequence: TGCAGCGTTGGTCGTCAAGGGGGCGGCACTGAAGCTTTCTTT. This translates into CSVGRQGGGTEAFF.

The genes are TRBV29-1 and TRBJ2-7; the D gene is possibly TRBD1 (8 bases). Germline CDR1 and CDR2: SQVTM and ANQGSEA. Trimming stripped 7 bases from V and 7 bases from J, with 23 bases between. CDR3 size: 14 residues. As DNA, the CDR3 is TGCAGCGCCTCGGGGGGACAGGCCCGTAGGGAGCAGTACTTC. This gives the protein CSASGGQARREQYF.

The rearrangement uses TRBV19 and TRBJ1-4; D remains unclear. This CDR3 region has 13 residues. CDR1 LNHDA and CDR2 SQIVND come from the germline V gene (reference sequence). V was clipped by 11 bases and J by 5 bases, with 15 bases between them. The CDR3 loop reads CASRRIANEKLFF. The CDR3 bases are TGTGCCTCAAGGAGGATAGCAAATGAAAAACTGTTTTTT.

This clone was observed a single time. The CDR3, as DNA: TGCGCCAGCAGTGATAGCCCCCCAGGGTCCACCTTCTACGAGCAGTACTTC. Its protein is CASSDSPPGSTFYEQYF. The chain has TRBV10-1 and TRBJ2-7; weak D call: TRBD1 (5 bases). V was clipped by 3 bases and J by 3 bases, with 21 bases between them. CDR1 and CDR2 from the germline V gene are WNHNN and SYGVQD (reference sequence). This CDR3 comprises 17 residues.

The chain recombines TRBV18 with TRBJ2-7; 7 bases align to TRBD1. The CDR3 is made up of 14 amino acids. CDR1 is KGHSH and CDR2 is LQKENI in the germline V gene. V shed 5 bases, J shed 1 base, and the junction held 5 bases outside the gene matches. The chain's CDR3 is CASSGQDRSYEQYF. The DNA of the CDR3 is TGTGCCAGCTCAGGACAGGATCGTTCCTACGAGCAGTACTTC. Based on the CDR3 plus reference TRBV18 and TRBJ2-7, the full variable domain is NAGVMQNPRHLVRRRGQEARLRCSPMKGHSHVYWYRQLPEEGLKFMVYLQKENIIDESGMPKERFSAEFPKEGPSILRIQQVVRGDSAAYFCASSGQDRSYEQYFGPGTRLTVT.

This chain joins TRBV4-3 and TRBJ2-5; D is perhaps TRBD1 or TRBD2 (6 bases each). Trimming removed 0 bases from V and 4 bases from J, with 12 bases in between. CDR1 LGHNA and CDR2 YSLEER come from the germline V gene. The CDR3 has 15 residues. The CDR3 reads CASSQDAKGGETQYF. CDR3 bases: TGCGCCAGCAGCCAAGACGCTAAGGGGGGAGAGACCCAGTACTTC.

The chain couples TRBV4-3 to TRBJ2-5; weak D call: TRBD1 (5 bases). Trimming removed 0 bases at V and 3 bases at J, with 8 bases between. Per germline, CDR1 LGHNA and CDR2 YSLEER. There are 14 residues in the CDR3. DNA of the CDR3: TGCGCCAGCAGCCAAGATGCAGGGAAAGAGACCCAGTACTTC. Protein: CASSQDAGKETQYF.

The rearrangement joins TRBV18 to TRBJ1-4; perhaps TRBD1 as D (6 bases). CDR1 KGHSH and CDR2 LQKENI come from the germline V gene. The CDR3 has 16 amino acids. V was trimmed by 5 bases and J by 8 bases, leaving 21 bases between them. CDR3 residues: CASSSYFGQLKEKLFF. The CDR3 DNA sequence: TGTGCCAGCTCATCGTACTTCGGACAGTTAAAAGAAAAACTGTTTTTT.

In its sample, this clone was seen once. CDR3: CASGGQPPNYGYTF. The CDR3 DNA is TGCGCCAGCGGCGGACAGCCGCCGAACTATGGCTACACCTTC. The V call is TRBV5-1, the J call TRBJ1-2; D possibly corresponds to TRBD1 (6 bases). The V end lost 7 bases, the J end lost 2 bases, and 15 bases lay between the germline ends. Germline lookup yields CDR1 SGHRS and CDR2 YFSETQ. The CDR3 is made up of 14 amino acids.

The chain links TRBV5-6 to TRBJ2-7; possibly TRBD2 for D (5 bases). The ends were cut back, 9 bases at V and 5 bases at J, with 18 bases in the middle. The germline gives CDR1 SGHDT, CDR2 YYEEEE. The CDR3 consists of 13 residues. The DNA for the CDR3 is TGTGCCACCCAGGCGAGGGAACAAGACGAGCAGTACTTC. Its translation is CATQAREQDEQYF.

This clone was observed once. This rearrangement joins TRBV9 to TRBJ2-7; 8 bases align to TRBD1. After removal of 4 bases from V and 2 bases from J, the junction contained 8 bases not matched to a gene. Germline lookup yields CDR1 SGDLS and CDR2 YYNGEE. CDR3 length: 15 residues. The DNA of the CDR3 is TGTGCCAGCAGCCCCCCAGGGGACAGGCCCTACGAGCAGTACTTC. It translates to CASSPPGDRPYEQYF.

For the CDR3, the DNA is TGTGCCAGTTGGACAGGGGCTGGGGGCACAGATACGCAGTATTTT. Amino acid sequence: CASWTGAGGTDTQYF. V is TRBV19 and J is TRBJ2-3; 9 bases agree with TRBD1. The germline V gene has CDR1 LNHDA and CDR2 SQIVND (reference sequence). The CDR3 is 15 residues long. V lost 8 bases, J lost 1 base, and 7 bases stayed unmatched.

The chain uses TRBV6-1 and TRBJ1-4, with D tentatively TRBD1 (5 bases). Trimming cost V 8 bases and J 5 bases, with 12 bases left between them. There are 13 residues in the CDR3. Per the germline V gene, CDR1 is MNHNS and CDR2 is SASEGT. CDR3 region: CASGGVTNEKLFF. The CDR3 DNA reads as TGTGCCAGCGGAGGGGTGACAAATGAAAAACTGTTTTTT.

V and J are TRBV19 and TRBJ1-6, with a possible D match to TRBD1 (5 bases). V lost 1 base to trimming and J lost 8 bases, with 12 bases between them. This CDR3 contains 15 residues. The V gene's germline CDR1 is LNHDA and CDR2 SQIVND (reference sequence). CDR3 sequence: CASSIVPTGDSPLHF. In nucleotides, the CDR3 is TGTGCCAGTAGTATAGTTCCGACGGGGGATTCACCCCTCCACTTT.

The chain is built from TRBV28 and TRBJ1-6, with D hard to call. The ends were cut back, 7 bases at V and 7 bases at J, with 8 bases in the middle. Germline V lookup: CDR1 MDHEN, CDR2 SYDVKM. The CDR3 is 12 residues long. CDR3 coding DNA: TGTGCCAGCACTTCGGGGAATTCACCCCTCCACTTT. Amino acid sequence: CASTSGNSPLHF.

This clone was observed a handful of times. The gene calls are TRBV7-9 and TRBJ1-2; tentative D call: TRBD1 (6 bases). The CDR3 length is 16 residues. The germline gives CDR1 SEHNR, CDR2 FQNEAQ (reference sequence). Trimming shortened V by 6 bases and J by 1 base, and 18 bases separated the two germline ends. Here the CDR3 reads CASRPKTGILNYGYTF. CDR3 nucleotide sequence: TGTGCCAGCAGACCCAAGACAGGAATACTTAACTATGGCTACACCTTC.

The genes are TRBV7-8 and TRBJ1-1, with D possibly being TRBD1 (6 bases). The V end lost 5 bases, the J end lost 4 bases, and 14 bases lay between the germline ends. CDR3 size: 14 residues. CDR1 and CDR2 (germline): SGHVS, FQNEAQ. For the CDR3, the DNA is TGTGCCAGCAGCCGACAACAGGGATCCACTGAAGCTTTCTTT. Translation: CASSRQQGSTEAFF.

The chain carries TRBV11-2 and TRBJ1-2, with 8 bases aligning to TRBD1. Germline CDR1 is SGHAT and CDR2 is FQNNGV. Trimming took 5 bases from V and 7 from J; bases not matched to a gene: 6. CDR3 length: 13 residues. The DNA of the CDR3 is TGTGCCAGCAGCCAGACAGGGGCGTTTGGCTACACCTTC. Protein sequence: CASSQTGAFGYTF.

The chain recombines TRBV7-2 with TRBJ2-1, with a tentative D call TRBD2 (6 bases). This CDR3 region has 17 residues. The germline V gene encodes CDR1 SGHTA and CDR2 FQGNSA. The V end lost 4 bases, the J end lost 9 bases, and 25 bases lay between the germline ends. The chain's CDR3 is CASSYPRDFYIESEQFF. The CDR3 DNA sequence: TGTGCCAGCAGCTATCCCCGGGACTTCTACATTGAAAGTGAGCAGTTCTTC.

The chain is built from TRBV12-5 and TRBJ2-1; 8 bases are shared with TRBD2. This CDR3 spans 17 amino acids. V lost 1 base, J lost 5 bases, and 10 bases stayed unmatched. The germline CDR1 and CDR2 sequences are LGHNT and FRNRAP. The CDR3: CASGLGLGTRSHNEQFF. The CDR3, as DNA: TGTGCTAGTGGTTTGGGCCTGGGGACTAGAAGCCACAATGAGCAGTTCTTC.

The V call is TRBV7-2, the J call TRBJ1-6; no reliable D call. V gave up 1 base and J gave up 8 bases, with 12 bases separating them. Germline CDR1 reads SGHTA; CDR2 reads FQGNSA. This CDR3 region has 15 residues. The CDR3 nucleotides are TGTGCCAGCAGCTTAGGTCCCGGGGTTGATTCACCCCTCCACTTT. Translating it yields CASSLGPGVDSPLHF.

This chain uses TRBV18 with TRBJ1-1; a weak D match, TRBD1 (6 bases). The length of the CDR3 is 15 residues. Per the germline V gene, CDR1 is KGHSH and CDR2 is LQKENI. Trimming took 1 base from V and 8 from J, leaving 17 bases between them. CDR3 bases: TGTGCCAGCTCACCACTTCGGACAGCCAACGAAGAAGCTTTCTTT. Translation: CASSPLRTANEEAFF.

This clone has only a few counts. A read error may account for a junction end that differs from germline. The CDR3 nucleotides are TGTGCTAGCAGCCCCGGACTAGCTTCCTACGAGCAGTACTTC. Its translation is CASSPGLASYEQYF. The genes are TRBV7-7 and TRBJ2-7; TRBD2 aligns across 8 bases. Germline V lookup: CDR1 SSHAT, CDR2 FNYEAQ (reference sequence). The CDR3 is made up of 14 amino acids.

The rearrangement joins TRBV9 to TRBJ1-2, with 9 bases aligning to TRBD1. The CDR3 runs to 13 residues. The V segment lost 3 bases and the J segment 8 bases; nucleotides outside the gene matches: 5. Germline values: CDR1 SGDLS, CDR2 YYNGEE. The CDR3 region is CASSGQGEGGYTF. Written as DNA, the CDR3 is TGTGCCAGCAGCGGACAGGGGGAAGGCGGCTACACCTTC. Complete variable domain (other parts from reference TRBV9 and TRBJ1-2): DSGVTQTPKHLITATGQRVTLRCSPRSGDLSVYWYQQSLDQGLQFLIQYYNGEERAKGNILERFSAQQFPDLHSELNLSSLELGDSALYFCASSGQGEGGYTFGSGTRLTVV.

V gene TRBV15 combines with J gene TRBJ1-4; tentative D call: TRBD1 (5 bases). The V and J ends lost 0 bases and 3 bases respectively, with 11 bases between them. The CDR3 runs to 16 residues. CDR1 LNHNV and CDR2 YYDKDF come from the germline V gene (reference sequence). The CDR3 nucleotides read TGTGCCACCAGCAGAGAAAAGGGACGGCCTAATGAAAAACTGTTTTTT. It is translated as CATSREKGRPNEKLFF.

The chain carries TRBV5-4 and TRBJ2-3; D is undetermined. Between the trimmed V and J ends, which lost 1 base and 2 bases, there was a span of 2 bases. CDR1 SGHNT and CDR2 YYREEE come from the germline V gene (reference sequence). The CDR3 is 12 amino acids. In DNA form, the CDR3 reads TGTGCCAGCAGCTTGACCACAGATACGCAGTATTTT. It is translated as CASSLTTDTQYF.

The chain carries TRBV7-3 and TRBJ2-7; 9 bases agree with TRBD2. The length of the CDR3 is 18 residues. Germline assignment: CDR1 SGHTA and CDR2 FQGTGA. V lost 2 bases, J lost 2 bases, and 13 bases stayed unmatched. CDR3 residues: CASSLYPSVAGEAYEQYF. The CDR3 DNA reads TGTGCCAGCAGCTTATACCCCTCCGTAGCGGGGGAGGCCTACGAGCAGTACTTC.